The 27 T cell receptor beta chains below all came from one sample that was sequenced in a study of T-cell reconstitution after alpha-beta-depleted transplantation in children. Preparation of the TCRbeta library involved a method that used unique molecular identifiers. MiXCR was run by TCRdb on the PCR reads, yielding one entry per CDR3 protein. Among a few hundred thousand distinct CDR3 sequences listed, about 17% were seen once. The starting material was PBMCs, mostly from graft donor cells, obtained 360 days after TCRalphabeta/CD19-depleted stem cell transplant. The receptors come from a boy in the first two years of life who had a stem cell transplant for Wiskott-Aldrich syndrome, so the T cells may come from the graft donor.

This clonotype was counted only a few times. The chain links TRBV29-1 to TRBJ2-1, with D unclear. V lost 7 bases, J lost 8 bases, and 12 bases lay in between. The CDR3 extends over 11 amino acids. Looked up from germline, CDR1 is SQVTM and CDR2 is ANQGSEA. The CDR3 DNA sequence: TGCAGCGCTAAAGCCCGGCATGAGCAGTTCTTC. It specifies CSAKARHEQFF.

This clonotype was detected a few times. The V call is TRBV12-3 or TRBV12-4, the J call TRBJ2-2; the D gene is possibly TRBD2 (6 bases). This CDR3 has 16 amino acids. The ends were cut back, 2 bases at V and 1 base at J, with 11 bases in the middle. This chain's CDR3 is CASSLWVGGNTGELFF. As DNA, the CDR3 is TGTGCCAGCAGTTTATGGGTCGGGGGGAACACCGGGGAGCTGTTTTTT.

This clonotype was detected many times. V and J are TRBV24-1 and TRBJ2-3; TRBD1 matches at 8 bases. CDR1 is KGHDR and CDR2 is SFDVKD in the germline V gene. The CDR3 sequence is 15 residues long. Trimming cost V 2 bases and J 3 bases; bases outside gene matches: 3. Here the CDR3 DNA reads TGTGCCACCAGTGATTCAGGGGGCTGGACAGATACGCAGTATTTT. Translated, it gives CATSDSGGWTDTQYF.

The chain carries TRBV4-1 and TRBJ2-7, with D perhaps matching TRBD1 (5 bases). The CDR3 loop spans 19 amino acids. Trimming pared 1 base from V and 0 bases from J, leaving 22 bases between. Germline CDR1 MGHRA, CDR2 YSYEKL. DNA of the CDR3: TGCGCCAGCAGCCAAGTCAGGCGCAGGGCCTCAGGGCTCTCCTACGAGCAGTACTTC. The encoded protein is CASSQVRRRASGLSYEQYF.

This clonotype has just a few counts. The chain links TRBV7-2 to TRBJ2-1; a weak D match, TRBD1 (6 bases). The CDR3 is made up of 15 amino acids. Germline lookup yields CDR1 SGHTA and CDR2 FQGNSA. Trimming pared 1 base from V and 5 bases from J, leaving 12 bases between. CDR3 amino acids: CASSLGPGQNNEQFF. Written as DNA, the CDR3 is TGTGCCAGCAGCTTAGGTCCCGGACAGAACAATGAGCAGTTCTTC.

Here the CDR3 reads CSVAGLAGGSSWNEQFF. The CDR3 bases are TGCAGCGTTGCTGGGCTAGCGGGGGGTTCCTCGTGGAATGAGCAGTTCTTC. The J gene is TRBJ2-1, the V gene TRBV29-1; TRBD2 agrees at 11 bases. This CDR3 is 17 amino acids long. J lost 7 bases, V lost 4 bases, and 15 bases had no gene match. Germline CDR1 and CDR2: SQVTM and ANQGSEA.

This clonotype has only a few counts. The chain carries TRBV20-1 and TRBJ2-3, with D possibly being TRBD2 (6 bases). This CDR3 contains 12 residues. V lost 1 base, J lost 9 bases, and 11 bases lay in between. The germline gives CDR1 DFQATT, CDR2 SNEGSKA (reference sequence). The CDR3 is CSARVTSRTQYF. The CDR3 nucleotides read TGCAGTGCTAGAGTGACTAGTAGGACGCAGTATTTT.

The chain has TRBV18 and TRBJ2-3; no firm D call. The CDR3 spans 15 residues. Looked up from germline, CDR1 is KGHSH and CDR2 is LQKENI. The germline V and J ends were trimmed by 1 base and 6 bases, with 14 bases remaining between them. CDR3 nucleotide sequence: TGTGCCAGCTCACCACTACCTTCCCAGGTGGATACGCAGTATTTT. It is translated as CASSPLPSQVDTQYF.

J is TRBJ2-2 and V is TRBV6-5, with D uncertain. This CDR3 comprises 14 residues. Germline assignment: CDR1 MNHEY and CDR2 SVGAGI. V was pared by 2 bases and J by 0 bases, with 4 bases between. CDR3 region: CASSYTANTGELFF. CDR3 nucleotides: TGTGCCAGCAGTTACACAGCGAACACCGGGGAGCTGTTTTTT.

This clonotype was found a few times. The chain is built from TRBV20-1 and TRBJ2-7; the D gene is possibly TRBD1 (5 bases). Per the germline V gene, CDR1 is DFQATT and CDR2 is SNEGSKA (reference sequence). The CDR3 has 13 residues. V lost 4 bases to trimming and J lost 3 bases, with 13 bases between them. CDR3 sequence: CSANRISLYEQYF. Here the CDR3 DNA reads TGCAGTGCTAACAGGATTTCCCTCTACGAGCAGTACTTC.

This clonotype was seen a handful of times. CDR3 coding DNA: TGTGCCAGCAGTCCGTTGGACAGGGGCCCTCCTGGCAATGAGCAGTTCTTC. Translating gives CASSPLDRGPPGNEQFF. The chain joins TRBV28 to TRBJ2-1, with TRBD1 identical over 9 bases. Germline CDR1 and CDR2: MDHEN and SYDVKM. V gave up 5 bases and J gave up 6 bases; unmatched junction bases: 14. The CDR3 has 17 residues.

This chain connects TRBV27 to TRBJ2-7, with 7 bases fitting TRBD1. The V segment lost 5 bases and the J segment 2 bases; nucleotides outside the gene matches: 6. Per germline, CDR1 MNHEY and CDR2 SMNVEV (reference sequence). The CDR3 is 14 amino acids. CDR3 protein: CASSPRGPAYEQYF. Written as DNA, the CDR3 is TGTGCCAGCAGTCCAAGGGGGCCCGCCTACGAGCAGTACTTC.

This sequence joins TRBV20-1 and TRBJ2-7; D not certain. The ends were cut back, 4 bases at V and 3 bases at J, with 10 bases in the middle. The germline gives CDR1 DFQATT, CDR2 SNEGSKA (reference sequence). This CDR3 region has 12 residues. CDR3 region: CSAKSVLYEQYF. DNA of the CDR3: TGCAGTGCTAAAAGCGTTCTCTACGAGCAGTACTTC.

This clonotype turned up a few times. The chain links TRBV2 to TRBJ2-7; D tentatively fits TRBD1 or TRBD2 (5 bases each). The V gene lost 7 bases and the J gene lost 3 bases, with 10 bases spanning the gap. CDR3 length equals 12 residues. In germline, CDR1 is SNHLY, CDR2 FYNNEI. This CDR3 reads CASKGSYYEQYF. The CDR3 DNA reads TGTGCCAGCAAGGGGAGTTACTACGAGCAGTACTTC.

This clonotype was found a few times. The CDR3 spells CASSVQRELEQFF. Written as DNA, the CDR3 is TGTGCCAGCAGCGTACAGCGGGAGCTTGAGCAGTTCTTC. The chain joins TRBV7-2 to TRBJ2-1; TRBD2 aligns across 8 bases. Germline V gene data show CDR1 as SGHTA and CDR2 as FQGNSA. The CDR3 spans 13 residues. With 5 bases clipped from V and 9 bases from J, the junction kept 6 bases outside the gene matches.

The CDR3 nucleotides read TGCGCCAGCAGCATTCTGGTGTCTCTAGCGGGCAATGAGCAGTTCTTC. Residues: CASSILVSLAGNEQFF. The chain joins TRBV5-1 to TRBJ2-1, with 8 bases matching TRBD2. The CDR3 is made up of 16 amino acids. CDR1 SGHRS and CDR2 YFSETQ come from the germline V gene. V shed 4 bases, J shed 6 bases, and the junction held 12 bases outside the gene matches. The full variable domain, rest sourced from reference TRBV5-1 and TRBJ2-1, is KAGVTQTPRYLIKTRGQQVTLSCSPISGHRSVSWYQQTPGQGLQFLFEYFSETQRNKGNFPGRFSGRQFSNSRSEMNVSTLELGDSALYLCASSILVSLAGNEQFFGPGTRLTVL.

This clonotype was counted only a few times. The V and J genes are TRBV5-6 and TRBJ2-3, with D uncertain. The CDR3 is made up of 11 amino acids. Looked up from germline, CDR1 is SGHDT and CDR2 is YYEEEE. V lost 0 bases to trimming and J lost 13 bases, with 9 bases between them. The CDR3 bases are TGTGCCAGCAGCTTGGGCCTAGTAGAGTATTTT. This encodes CASSLGLVEYF. Using reference TRBV5-6 and TRBJ2-3 for the parts outside the CDR3, the full variable domain is DAGVTQSPTHLIKTRGQQVTLRCSPKSGHDTVSWYQQALGQGPQFIFQYYEEEERQRGNFPDRFSGHQFPNYSSELNVNALLLGDSALYLCASSLGLVEYFGPGTRLTVL.

A note on this clonotype: A much larger clone lies a single base off, so this may be a read error. The chain couples TRBV4-1 to TRBJ2-1; D gene unclear. The CDR3 contains 14 residues. Trimming removed 3 bases at V and 8 bases at J, with 14 bases between. Germline V gives CDR1 MGHRA, CDR2 YSYEKL. CDR3 region: CASSQRFLSYEQFF. CDR3 sequence (DNA): TGCGCCAGCAGCCAGAGGTTCCTTTCATATGAGCAGTTCTTC.

This clonotype was recorded a few times. The V gene is TRBV11-2, the J gene TRBJ2-1; a weak D match, TRBD2 (6 bases). The CDR3 spans 15 residues. Germline V gene sequence: CDR1 SGHAT, CDR2 FQNNGV. Trimming stripped 4 bases from V and 10 bases from J, with 20 bases between. In DNA form, the CDR3 reads TGTGCCAGCAGCTCCCTCCGGGACTCCAACTGGGAGCAGTTCTTC. It codes for CASSSLRDSNWEQFF. The full variable domain, rest sourced from reference TRBV11-2 and TRBJ2-1, is EAGVAQSPRYKIIEKRQSVAFWCNPISGHATLYWYQQILGQGPKLLIQFQNNGVVDDSQLPKDRFSAERLKGVDSTLKIQPAKLEDSAVYLCASSSLRDSNWEQFFGPGTRLTVL.

This rearrangement joins TRBV7-2 to TRBJ2-1, with 10 nucleotides matching TRBD2. CDR3 length: 16 amino acids. Germline-derived CDR1 and CDR2 are SGHTA and FQGNSA. V lost 5 bases, J lost 5 bases, and 9 bases stayed unmatched. CDR3 loop: CASSRTGTSDNNEQFF. The CDR3 region has the DNA TGTGCCAGCAGCAGAACCGGGACTAGCGATAACAATGAGCAGTTCTTC.

This clonotype has at least ten counts. This chain links TRBV6-5 with TRBJ2-1, with TRBD2 identical over 9 bases. After removal of 5 bases from V and 9 bases from J, the junction contained 20 bases not matched to a gene. Germline V gene data show CDR1 as MNHEY and CDR2 as SVGAGI. The CDR3 totals 18 residues. The CDR3 here is CASSTERGAFLRHAEQFF. The DNA for the CDR3 is TGTGCCAGCAGTACGGAGCGGGGGGCCTTCCTAAGACACGCTGAGCAGTTCTTC.

The gene calls are TRBV11-1 and TRBJ2-3, with 10 bases matching TRBD1. Looked up from germline, CDR1 is SGHAT and CDR2 is FQDESV (reference sequence). This CDR3 spans 18 amino acids. Trimming took 1 base from V and 4 from J; bases not matched to a gene: 11. This CDR3 reads CASSLDRDRGVRADTQYF. CDR3 in DNA: TGTGCCAGCAGCTTAGACCGGGACAGGGGAGTGCGCGCAGATACGCAGTATTTT.

The chain has TRBV4-1 and TRBJ2-5; D is possibly TRBD1 or TRBD2 (5 bases each). The CDR3 totals 18 residues. Germline V gene lookup returns CDR1 MGHRA and CDR2 YSYEKL. Trimming stripped 3 bases from V and 4 bases from J, with 24 bases between. The CDR3 loop reads CASSHLPMGVRIRETQYF. The CDR3 nucleotides read TGCGCCAGCAGCCACCTCCCCATGGGGGTGCGGATAAGAGAGACCCAGTACTTC.

In its sample, this clonotype was seen a few times. J is TRBJ2-2 and V is TRBV7-2; the D gene is possibly TRBD2 (7 bases). V dropped 1 base and J dropped 5 bases, with 17 bases sitting between them. Germline V lookup: CDR1 SGHTA, CDR2 FQGNSA. The CDR3 consists of 17 residues. The CDR3 coding sequence is TGTGCCAGCAGCTTAGTTCCGGGGGGCCGAGGGACCGGGGAGCTGTTTTTT. This gives the protein CASSLVPGGRGTGELFF.

This chain's CDR3 is CAWSVPPRQGSVTDTQYF. CDR3 bases: TGTGCCTGGAGTGTACCTCCGAGACAGGGCTCCGTGACAGATACGCAGTATTTT. The chain has TRBV30 and TRBJ2-3, with TRBD1 matching 7 bases. CDR1 is GTSNPN and CDR2 is SVGIG in the germline V gene (reference sequence). CDR3 size: 18 residues. V lost 0 bases and J lost 3; bases outside the gene matches: 15.

This clonotype was seen a handful of times. The chain carries TRBV12-3 or TRBV12-4 and TRBJ2-5; TRBD1 might be the D (5 bases). The CDR3 has 14 amino acids. Trimming took 2 bases from V and 4 from J, leaving 11 bases between them. The CDR3 reads CASSLWAGPETQYF. CDR3 nucleotides: TGTGCCAGCAGTTTATGGGCAGGGCCAGAGACCCAGTACTTC.

Many counts were recorded for this clonotype. The chain uses TRBV5-1 and TRBJ1-1, with TRBD1 as a possible D gene (5 bases). The germline gives CDR1 SGHRS, CDR2 YFSETQ. Trimming took 8 bases from V and 1 from J, leaving 6 bases between them. The CDR3 contains 11 residues. The CDR3 sequence: CASRGNTEAFF. The CDR3, as DNA: TGCGCCAGTAGGGGGAACACTGAAGCTTTCTTT. The whole variable domain, remainder taken from reference TRBV5-1 and TRBJ1-1, is KAGVTQTPRYLIKTRGQQVTLSCSPISGHRSVSWYQQTPGQGLQFLFEYFSETQRNKGNFPGRFSGRQFSNSRSEMNVSTLELGDSALYLCASRGNTEAFFGQGTRLTVV.